This TCR beta chain was recorded in a study of sequential checkpoint blockade in melanoma. Germline CDR1 MDHEN, CDR2 SYDVKM. Trimming cost V 1 base and J 2 bases, with 9 bases left between them. The CDR3 spans 14 residues. In this sample, this clone turned up a few times. Treatment noted: randomized to nivolumab then ipilimumab (arm A) or the reverse (arm B). Generated by immunoSEQ multiplex PCR, the TCRdb table keeps only in-frame clones and is missing some. The sample shows some 5,400 clones, over 15% of them seen only once. The chain carries TRBV28 and TRBJ2-7, with D hard to call. The receptor was derived from a human donor with melanoma. The sequences come from tumor tissue (inferred from file names), collected from a patient given nivolumab and ipilimumab in sequence. The CDR3 region is CASSLSARPYEQYF. The CDR3 DNA reads as TGTGCCAGCAGTTTATCGGCCCGGCCCTACGAGCAGTACTTC.